Shown below are 29 T cell receptor beta chains from a single sample sequenced in a study of Ad26.COV2.S vaccination and SARS-CoV-2 variants. Data came from immunoSEQ multiplex PCR; TCRdb stores just in-frame clones and leaves some out. Of 360,000 or so clones in the sample, approximately 91% are singletons; the top ten hold approximately 1.9%. Treatment defined: some 20 received Ad26.COV2.S at low or high dose, single or two shots; several received placebo; per-sample allocation not given. It was on day 63 after the first vaccine or placebo injection that samples were taken. Sequencing used peripheral blood, obtained in a trial of Ad26.COV2.S vaccine versus placebo. The receptors were sampled from a person between 18 and 65 years old who received the Ad26.COV2.S COVID-19 vaccine or a placebo.

This chain uses TRBV5-6 with TRBJ2-1, with D possibly matching TRBD2 (5 bases). Trimming left V 1 base short and J 2 bases short, with 10 bases between. Per the germline V gene, CDR1 is SGHDT and CDR2 is YYEEEE. This CDR3 is 15 amino acids long. The CDR3 nucleotides read TGTGCCAGCAGCTTGAGAGGGAACCCCTACAATGAGCAGTTCTTC. Translated: CASSLRGNPYNEQFF.

To note about this clone: Germline and junction disagree at one end, which may indicate a read error. The chain is built from TRBV7-2 and TRBJ2-2; 9 bases agree with TRBD2. Germline V lookup: CDR1 SGHTA, CDR2 FQGNSA. The CDR3 is 15 amino acids. This chain's CDR3 is CASTLAGAGTGELFF. In nucleotides, the CDR3 is TGTGCCAGCACCTTAGCGGGAGCGGGGACCGGGGAGCTGTTTTTT.

The chain uses TRBV6-6 and TRBJ1-1; maybe TRBD1 (5 bases). The CDR3 covers 15 residues. The ends were cut back, 2 bases at V and 5 bases at J, with 15 bases in the middle. Germline V gene sequence: CDR1 MNHNY, CDR2 SVGAGI (reference sequence). The CDR3: CASSYPLYRGTEAFF. DNA for the CDR3: TGTGCCAGCAGTTACCCTCTTTATCGGGGGACTGAAGCTTTCTTT.

This clone was seen a handful of times. This chain uses TRBV10-3 with TRBJ2-3; the D is unclear. The V end was cut by 10 bases, the J end by 4 bases, with 15 bases between. This CDR3 has 13 residues. CDR1 and CDR2 (germline): ENHRY, SYGVKD. This chain's CDR3 is CASRPSNPDTQYF. Written as DNA, the CDR3 is TGTGCCAGCAGGCCATCCAACCCAGATACGCAGTATTTT.

The chain carries TRBV11-2 and TRBJ1-3, with D unresolved. The CDR3 loop spans 15 amino acids. In germline, CDR1 is SGHAT, CDR2 FQNNGV. V was trimmed by 4 bases and J by 2 bases, leaving 12 bases between them. The CDR3 reads CASSSSVGAGNTIYF. For the CDR3, the DNA is TGTGCCAGCAGCTCCAGCGTTGGAGCTGGAAACACCATATATTTT.

The chain recombines TRBV5-5 with TRBJ2-5, with no clear D. The V end was cut by 4 bases, the J end by 0 bases, with 10 bases between. CDR1 SGHKS and CDR2 YYEKEE come from the germline V gene (reference sequence). The CDR3 has 14 amino acids. The CDR3 DNA reads as TGTGCCAGCAGCCCGGGTCCGTACCAAGAGACCCAGTACTTC. Protein product: CASSPGPYQETQYF.

This chain links TRBV3-1 (or the pseudogene TRBV3-2) with TRBJ2-2; no clear D. CDR3 length: 13 residues. V lost 6 bases and J 4 bases, leaving 9 bases between the germline ends. Germline CDR1 is LGHDT and CDR2 is YNNKEL (reference sequence). In DNA form, the CDR3 reads TGTGCCAGCAGTCGATTTTCCACCGGGGAGCTGTTTTTT. Its translation is CASSRFSTGELFF.

V and J are TRBV27 and TRBJ1-5; D ambiguous. Germline-derived CDR1 and CDR2 are MNHEY and SMNVEV (reference sequence). Trimming took 8 bases from V and 0 from J, leaving 8 bases between them. The CDR3 length is 13 residues. CDR3 sequence: CASAPYSNQPQHF. The CDR3, as DNA: TGTGCCAGCGCCCCTTATAGCAATCAGCCCCAGCATTTT.

The rearrangement links TRBV9 to TRBJ1-2, with D possibly matching TRBD1 (6 bases). This CDR3 region has 12 residues. The germline V gene has CDR1 SGDLS and CDR2 YYNGEE. V dropped 2 bases and J dropped 8 bases, with 10 bases sitting between them. This CDR3 is CASSVTGLGYTF. In nucleotides, the CDR3 is TGTGCCAGCAGCGTCACAGGGCTGGGCTACACCTTC.

In this sample, this clone turned up once. V usage is TRBV4-2 and J usage is TRBJ2-5; the D gene could be TRBD1 or TRBD2 (5 bases each). With 0 bases removed from V and 1 base from J, the gap between germline ends came to 18 bases. This CDR3 has 18 amino acids. Germline values: CDR1 LGHNA, CDR2 YNFKEQ. The CDR3 nucleotides are TGTGCCAGCAGCCAAGATTATCGCAGTCTGGGGGTCCAAGAGACCCAGTACTTC. It encodes CASSQDYRSLGVQETQYF.

V and J are TRBV5-1 and TRBJ2-1; 8 bases are a match to TRBD1. This CDR3 has 14 amino acids. Germline V gene sequence: CDR1 SGHRS, CDR2 YFSETQ. V lost 6 bases, J lost 6 bases, and 8 bases stayed unmatched. The DNA of the CDR3 is TGCGCCAGCACCCGACAGGGGCCTGTCAATGAGCAGTTCTTC. Translated: CASTRQGPVNEQFF. The entire variable domain, with the rest obtained from reference TRBV5-1 and TRBJ2-1, is as follows: KAGVTQTPRYLIKTRGQQVTLSCSPISGHRSVSWYQQTPGQGLQFLFEYFSETQRNKGNFPGRFSGRQFSNSRSEMNVSTLELGDSALYLCASTRQGPVNEQFFGPGTRLTVL.

The CDR3 nucleotides read TGTGCCAGCAGCGACCGGGACTACCAAAATACGCAGTATTTT. Encoded protein: CASSDRDYQNTQYF. The chain uses TRBV7-8 and TRBJ2-3; TRBD2 aligns across 7 bases. Germline CDR1 is SGHVS and CDR2 is FQNEAQ. This CDR3 region has 14 residues. J lost 7 bases, V lost 5 bases, and 9 bases had no gene match.

This clone appeared once. V and J are TRBV6-6 and TRBJ2-7; 11 positions agree with TRBD1. Germline V gives CDR1 MNHNY, CDR2 SVGAGI (reference sequence). J gave up 6 bases and V 2 bases, and 9 bases lay outside the gene matches. The CDR3 has 16 amino acids. CDR3 DNA: TGTGCCAGCAGTTACGGTGCCCGGACAGGGGGCGGCGAGCAGTACTTC. It is translated as CASSYGARTGGGEQYF.

The chain employs TRBV28 and TRBJ2-3; 7 bases map to TRBD2. Germline CDR1 and CDR2: MDHEN and SYDVKM. The CDR3 has 14 residues. V lost 9 bases, J lost 5 bases, and 11 bases stayed unmatched. The CDR3 protein is CASVIGGDRDTQYF. The DNA of the CDR3 is TGTGCCAGTGTGATTGGGGGGGACCGAGATACGCAGTATTTT.

The chain has TRBV30 and TRBJ1-2, with 8 bases lining up with TRBD1. Per the germline V gene, CDR1 is GTSNPN and CDR2 is SVGIG (reference sequence). V lost 4 bases and J lost 6; bases outside the gene matches: 7. This CDR3 has 13 residues. The CDR3 protein is CAWTRQGADGYTF. The CDR3 nucleotides read TGTGCCTGGACTCGGCAGGGGGCGGATGGCTACACCTTC. The complete variable domain, with remaining parts taken from reference TRBV30 and TRBJ1-2, reads SQTIHQWPATLVQPVGSPLSLECTVEGTSNPNLYWYRQAAGRGLQLLFYSVGIGQISSEVPQNLSASRPQDRQFILSSKKLLLSDSGFYLCAWTRQGADGYTFGSGTRLTVV.

The V and J genes are TRBV5-1 and TRBJ1-6; the match to TRBD1 covers 8 bases. V gave up 0 bases and J gave up 11 bases; unmatched junction bases: 7. There are 15 residues in the CDR3. Germline CDR1 is SGHRS and CDR2 is YFSETQ. The CDR3 DNA is TGCGCCAGCAGCTTGGGGACAGGGAAAAATCCACCCCTCCACTTT. Protein sequence: CASSLGTGKNPPLHF.

The CDR3 here is CASSSGTSGRADTQYF. The CDR3 nucleotides are TGTGCCAGCAGCAGCGGGACTAGCGGGAGAGCGGATACGCAGTATTTT. This chain links TRBV11-3 with TRBJ2-3; TRBD2 agrees at 14 bases. The CDR3 extends over 16 amino acids. The V segment lost 5 bases and the J segment 6 bases; nucleotides outside the gene matches: 7. CDR1 SGHNT and CDR2 YENEEA come from the germline V gene.

This chain uses TRBV14 with TRBJ2-5, with TRBD1 matching 7 bases. With 4 bases clipped from V and 5 bases from J, the junction kept 10 bases outside the gene matches. The CDR3 has 15 residues. Looked up from germline, CDR1 is SGHDN and CDR2 is FVKESK. This CDR3 reads CASSPDRSVFETQYF. In nucleotides, the CDR3 is TGTGCCAGCAGCCCGGACAGGTCTGTTTTCGAGACCCAGTACTTC.

V and J are TRBV29-1 and TRBJ1-2; 9 nucleotides agree with TRBD1. The CDR3 totals 12 residues. In germline, CDR1 is SQVTM, CDR2 ANQGSEA. Unmatched junction bases numbered 7, after V lost 7 bases and J lost 7 bases. The CDR3: CSGRTGVGGYTF. The CDR3 bases are TGCAGCGGACGGACAGGGGTGGGTGGCTACACCTTC. The full variable domain, in which reference TRBV29-1 and TRBJ1-2 provide the parts outside the CDR3, is SAVISQKPSRDICQRGTSLTIQCQVDSQVTMMFWYRQQPGQSLTLIATANQGSEATYESGFVIDKFPISRPNLTFSTLTVSNMSPEDSSIYLCSGRTGVGGYTFGSGTRLTVV.

Remarks on this clone: Other nucleotide sequences from this sample produce the same CDR3. The V call is TRBV18, the J call TRBJ2-5, with no clear D. V lost 6 bases to trimming and J lost 1 base, with 3 bases between them. Per the germline V gene, CDR1 is KGHSH and CDR2 is LQKENI. This CDR3 region has 11 residues. CDR3: CASSPQETQYF. Here the CDR3 DNA reads TGTGCCAGCTCTCCCCAAGAGACCCAGTACTTC. Based on the CDR3 plus reference TRBV18 and TRBJ2-5, the full variable domain is NAGVMQNPRHLVRRRGQEARLRCSPMKGHSHVYWYRQLPEEGLKFMVYLQKENIIDESGMPKERFSAEFPKEGPSILRIQQVVRGDSAAYFCASSPQETQYFGPGTRLLVL.

CDR3 bases: TGCGCCAGCAGCACCGGGACAGTATCCTACGAGCAGTACTTC. This sequence encodes CASSTGTVSYEQYF. The rearrangement links TRBV5-1 to TRBJ2-7; 7 bases fit TRBD1. J lost 1 base, V lost 4 bases, and 5 bases had no gene match. The CDR3 totals 14 residues. The germline V gene has CDR1 SGHRS and CDR2 YFSETQ.

V gene TRBV11-3 combines with J gene TRBJ2-1; D is unresolved. CDR3 length: 16 residues. In germline, CDR1 is SGHNT, CDR2 YENEEA. V was clipped by 2 bases and J by 0 bases, with 11 bases between them. The CDR3 DNA reads as TGTGCCAGCAGCTTACACGGGTTGAGCTCCTACAATGAGCAGTTCTTC. As protein: CASSLHGLSSYNEQFF.

V gene TRBV6-6 combines with J gene TRBJ1-5; no firm D call. The CDR3 spans 17 residues. Germline assignment: CDR1 MNHNY and CDR2 SVGAGI (reference sequence). V was pared by 5 bases and J by 0 bases, with 17 bases between. CDR3 DNA sequence: TGTGCCAGCAGTCACCGTGAGAGCGAATATAGCAATCAGCCCCAGCATTTT. Translated, it gives CASSHRESEYSNQPQHF.

This clone was seen once. The V and J genes are TRBV4-3 and TRBJ1-3, with 7 bases matching TRBD1. V was pared by 0 bases and J by 7 bases, with 15 bases of the junction left unmatched. The CDR3 loop spans 18 amino acids. Germline CDR1 LGHNA, CDR2 YSLEER. CDR3 in amino acids: CASSQDVGGRTGRNTIYF. The CDR3 DNA follows: TGCGCCAGCAGCCAAGATGTGGGGGGGCGGACAGGCCGGAACACCATATATTTT.

The genes are TRBV19 and TRBJ1-1; a possible D gene is TRBD1 (5 bases). Trimming took off 6 bases at V and 3 bases at J, with 17 bases between the two ends. The CDR3 runs to 15 residues. CDR1 is LNHDA, CDR2 SQIVND, per germline (reference sequence). The CDR3 is CASSLGRGRDTEAFF. The DNA of the CDR3 is TGTGCCAGTAGCCTGGGGCGGGGGAGGGACACTGAAGCTTTCTTT.

This clone was counted only a few times. This rearrangement joins TRBV25-1 to TRBJ2-3; 14 nucleotides agree with TRBD2. J was trimmed by 0 bases and V by 4 bases; bases with no gene match: 6. This CDR3 spans 18 amino acids. The germline V gene encodes CDR1 MGHDK and CDR2 SYGVNS. This CDR3 reads CASSAGTSGSPSTDTQYF. DNA for the CDR3: TGTGCCAGCAGTGCTGGGACTAGCGGGAGCCCTAGCACAGATACGCAGTATTTT. The variable domain in full, with the rest retrieved from reference TRBV25-1 and TRBJ2-3, is EADIYQTPRYLVIGTGKKITLECSQTMGHDKMYWYQQDPGMELHLIHYSYGVNSTEKGDLSSESTVSRIRTEHFPLTLESARPSHTSQYLCASSAGTSGSPSTDTQYFGPGTRLTVL.

This rearrangement joins TRBV6-5 to TRBJ2-2; 7 bases match TRBD1. With V trimmed by 5 bases and J by 4 bases, 7 bases remained unmatched. The CDR3 totals 15 residues. Per the germline V gene, CDR1 is MNHEY and CDR2 is SVGAGI. The CDR3 coding sequence is TGTGCCAGCAGTCTATTCGGACAGGCCACCGGGGAGCTGTTTTTT. Its translation is CASSLFGQATGELFF.

The chain combines TRBV19 with TRBJ2-5, with a possible D match to TRBD1 (6 bases). The CDR3 runs 14 residues. Germline loops: CDR1 LNHDA, CDR2 SQIVND (reference sequence). Trimming took 2 bases from V and 5 from J, leaving 12 bases between them. The CDR3 DNA reads as TGTGCCAGTAGTATAACACAGGGCCGGGAGACCCAGTACTTC. Translation gives CASSITQGRETQYF.

This chain uses TRBV28 with TRBJ1-1; a weak D match, TRBD1 (5 bases). Deletions cut 2 bases from V and 1 base from J, with 11 bases between. The CDR3 contains 15 residues. Germline assignment: CDR1 MDHEN and CDR2 SYDVKM. CDR3 loop: CASSLGGAKNTEAFF. The CDR3 DNA reads as TGTGCCAGCAGTTTAGGAGGGGCCAAGAACACTGAAGCTTTCTTT.